These 24 T cell receptor beta chains originate from one sample sequenced in a study of neurological immune-mediated disorders. TCRdb reanalysed the 5' RACE reads using MiXCR and keeps one entry per CDR3 protein. The sample includes roughly 74,000 distinct CDR3 sequences, around 5% of them seen just once. The source material was PBMCs. All receptors come from a man between 18 and 35 years old with multiple sclerosis.

This clonotype came up many times. Written as DNA, the CDR3 is TGTGCCAGTGGGACAGGGGCCGCTGCAACTAATGAAAAACTGTTTTTT. Residues: CASGTGAAATNEKLFF. This chain connects TRBV27 to TRBJ1-4; 10 positions match TRBD1. The germline V gene encodes CDR1 MNHEY and CDR2 SMNVEV (reference sequence). This CDR3 spans 16 amino acids. Germline trimming cut 9 bases from V and 0 bases from J; bases unmatched to any gene: 7.

This clonotype was seen at least ten times. This rearrangement joins TRBV29-1 to TRBJ2-4; 9 bases agree with TRBD1. With V trimmed by 8 bases and J by 6 bases, 8 bases remained unmatched. CDR3 size: 13 residues. Germline lookup yields CDR1 SQVTM and CDR2 ANQGSEA. The CDR3 DNA sequence: TGCAGCTCCTGGACAGGGGCCGGAAACATTCAGTACTTC. Its protein is CSSWTGAGNIQYF.

This clonotype showed up many times. J is TRBJ2-7 and V is TRBV3-1, with D tentatively TRBD1 (5 bases). Germline CDR1 and CDR2: LGHDT and YNNKEL (reference sequence). The CDR3 extends over 16 amino acids. Trimming cost V 1 base and J 0 bases, with 13 bases left between them. CDR3 DNA: TGTGCCAGCAGCCAAGCCCGGACAAGCTACTCCTACGAGCAGTACTTC. This gives the protein CASSQARTSYSYEQYF.

This clonotype was seen ten or more times. V is TRBV6-5 and J is TRBJ2-7, with a possible D match to TRBD2 (6 bases). The CDR3 loop spans 14 amino acids. Germline V gives CDR1 MNHEY, CDR2 SVGAGI. Trimming removed 2 bases from V and 6 bases from J, with 14 bases in between. DNA of the CDR3: TGTGCCAGCAGTTACAATCGGGCGGGAAGCGAGCAGTACTTC. Translation gives CASSYNRAGSEQYF.

This clonotype was detected ten times or more. CDR3 in DNA: TGTGCCAGCAGCTTAACCTGGGGGCGGGAGGGCCGAGAGACCCAGTACTTC. Residues: CASSLTWGREGRETQYF. This sequence joins TRBV7-6 and TRBJ2-5; the match to TRBD2 covers 9 bases. CDR3 length: 17 amino acids. Germline V gene sequence: CDR1 SGHVS, CDR2 FNYEAQ. Trimming took 2 bases from V and 4 from J; bases not matched to a gene: 11.

This clonotype has ten or more counts. J is TRBJ2-7 and V is TRBV4-3; D is perhaps TRBD1 or TRBD2 (5 bases each). Germline CDR1 and CDR2: LGHNA and YSLEER. V shed 0 bases and J shed 4 bases, with 13 bases lying between them. The CDR3 sequence is 15 residues long. The CDR3 region has the DNA TGCGCCAGCAGCCAAGATCTCGGGGCCCCGTACGAGCAGTACTTC. Residues: CASSQDLGAPYEQYF.

This clonotype was seen more than once but under ten times. The chain uses TRBV10-3 and TRBJ2-3; no firm D call. Trimming took off 0 bases at V and 2 bases at J, with 9 bases between the two ends. CDR3 length equals 15 residues. Germline assignment: CDR1 ENHRY and CDR2 SYGVKD. CDR3 DNA sequence: TGTGCCATCAGTGAGTCGCCTAGATTCACAGATACGCAGTATTTT. Protein sequence: CAISESPRFTDTQYF.

At least ten counts were recorded for this clonotype. The J gene is TRBJ2-7, the V gene TRBV7-8; 8 bases agree with TRBD1. The germline gives CDR1 SGHVS, CDR2 FQNEAQ. The V and J ends lost 3 bases and 5 bases, in that order; junction bases with no gene match: 3. This CDR3 has 13 residues. CDR3 DNA: TGTGCCAGCAGCTTGGGACAGGCGAACGAGCAGTACTTC. Its protein product is CASSLGQANEQYF.

This clonotype occurred many times. The CDR3 sequence: CASSWTGTGYNQPQHF. The CDR3 coding sequence is TGTGCCAGCAGCTGGACCGGGACAGGCTACAATCAGCCCCAGCATTTT. V usage is TRBV5-4 and J usage is TRBJ1-5; the match to TRBD1 covers 8 bases. The CDR3 has 16 amino acids. Germline V gene data show CDR1 as SGHNT and CDR2 as YYREEE (reference sequence). Trimming took 3 bases from V and 3 from J; bases not matched to a gene: 8.

This clonotype has a count of ten or more. This chain links TRBV5-4 with TRBJ1-2, with 10 bases aligning to TRBD1. After removal of 4 bases from V and 4 bases from J, the junction contained 7 bases not matched to a gene. CDR1 and CDR2 (germline): SGHNT, YYREEE (reference sequence). The CDR3 has 15 amino acids. CDR3 in amino acids: CASSAPGQGSYGYTF. DNA of the CDR3: TGTGCCAGCAGCGCGCCGGGACAGGGGAGCTATGGCTACACCTTC.

Many counts were recorded for this clonotype. The chain recombines TRBV7-2 with TRBJ2-7, with D perhaps matching TRBD1 (5 bases). Germline assignment: CDR1 SGHTA and CDR2 FQGNSA. This CDR3 comprises 16 residues. With 2 bases removed from V and 6 bases from J, the gap between germline ends came to 20 bases. CDR3 amino acids: CASSLNGFRVSGEQYF. In nucleotides, the CDR3 is TGTGCCAGCAGCTTAAACGGGTTCAGGGTCTCAGGCGAGCAGTACTTC.

In this sample, this clonotype turned up many times. The rearrangement links TRBV27 to TRBJ2-2, with 16 bases aligning to TRBD2. The CDR3 extends over 14 amino acids. J lost 6 bases, V lost 8 bases, and 0 bases had no gene match. Germline V gene lookup returns CDR1 MNHEY and CDR2 SMNVEV (reference sequence). The CDR3 sequence: CASGTSGRAGELFF. Written as DNA, the CDR3 is TGTGCCAGCGGGACTAGCGGGAGGGCCGGGGAGCTGTTTTTT.

In its sample, this clonotype was seen a few times. This may stem from a read error, because a much larger clone lies one nucleotide away. V gene TRBV20-1 combines with J gene TRBJ1-1; D is uncertain. The V gene lost 4 bases and the J gene lost 6 bases, with 15 bases spanning the gap. The germline gives CDR1 DFQATT, CDR2 SNEGSKA (reference sequence). The CDR3 totals 13 residues. The CDR3 region is CSATPGKISEAFF. Written as DNA, the CDR3 is TGCAGTGCTACCCCGGGAAAGATTTCTGAAGCTTTCTTT.

There are many counts of this clonotype. This sequence joins TRBV5-5 and TRBJ2-2; the match to TRBD1 covers 8 bases. The CDR3 runs 14 residues. Germline trimming cut 4 bases from V and 7 bases from J; bases unmatched to any gene: 6. Germline values: CDR1 SGHKS, CDR2 YYEKEE (reference sequence). CDR3 nucleotides: TGTGCCAGCAGCGTGGACAGGGTGCGCGGGGAGCTGTTTTTT. Protein product: CASSVDRVRGELFF.

Many counts were recorded for this clonotype. This chain uses TRBV7-2 with TRBJ2-5; the D gene is possibly TRBD2 (6 bases). Germline assignment: CDR1 SGHTA and CDR2 FQGNSA. Deletions cut 5 bases from V and 3 bases from J, with 13 bases between. The CDR3 runs to 14 residues. This CDR3 is CASSPNRGKETQYF. The CDR3 nucleotides read TGTGCCAGCAGCCCCAATCGCGGGAAAGAGACCCAGTACTTC.

This clonotype was seen ten or more times. This chain connects TRBV6-6 to TRBJ1-1; D is unresolved. CDR1 MNHNY and CDR2 SVGAGI come from the germline V gene (reference sequence). The CDR3 is 13 amino acids. Trimming pared 2 bases from V and 0 bases from J, leaving 4 bases between. The CDR3 here is CASSYILNTEAFF. The CDR3 DNA follows: TGTGCCAGCAGTTACATATTGAACACTGAAGCTTTCTTT.

This clonotype was counted many times. The chain is built from TRBV5-6 and TRBJ2-3; D call uncertain. CDR1 is SGHDT and CDR2 is YYEEEE in the germline V gene. CDR3 size: 13 residues. Trimming stripped 7 bases from V and 8 bases from J, with 17 bases between. CDR3: CASGEQAYGTQYF. The CDR3 DNA reads TGTGCCAGCGGCGAACAAGCGTACGGTACGCAGTATTTT.

This clonotype appeared many times. The chain uses TRBV7-2 and TRBJ1-1; no definite D call. CDR3 size: 13 residues. Trimming removed 0 bases from V and 1 base from J, with 3 bases in between. Germline assignment: CDR1 SGHTA and CDR2 FQGNSA. The CDR3 here is CASSLARNTEAFF. CDR3 DNA sequence: TGTGCCAGCAGCTTAGCCAGGAACACTGAAGCTTTCTTT.

This clonotype was detected many times. The chain joins TRBV5-1 to TRBJ2-1, with 7 bases that match TRBD2. The V gene end was trimmed by 0 bases and the J gene end by 4 bases; junction bases not matched to a gene: 4. The CDR3 extends over 15 amino acids. Per germline, CDR1 SGHRS and CDR2 YFSETQ. The CDR3 nucleotides read TGCGCCAGCAGCTTGGCCACAGCGGGGTACAATGAGCAGTTCTTC. It translates to CASSLATAGYNEQFF.

The sample holds many counts of this clonotype. The chain employs TRBV4-3 and TRBJ2-2, with D tentatively TRBD1 or TRBD2 (5 bases each). The CDR3 is 16 residues long. CDR1 is LGHNA and CDR2 is YSLEER in the germline V gene. The V end was cut by 4 bases, the J end by 4 bases, with 16 bases between. This CDR3 is CASSLGTALGTGELFF. CDR3 bases: TGCGCCAGCAGCCTCGGGACCGCCCTGGGCACCGGGGAGCTGTTTTTT.

This clonotype occurred many times. This chain joins TRBV12-3 or TRBV12-4 and TRBJ1-6; 7 bases are shared with TRBD1. The CDR3 length is 14 residues. V gave up 6 bases and J gave up 7 bases; unmatched junction bases: 6. The CDR3 bases are TGTGCCAGCAGCCTCCAGGGGGGGAATTCACCCCTCCACTTT. This encodes CASSLQGGNSPLHF.

This clonotype has a count of ten or more. The chain joins TRBV20-1 to TRBJ2-3, with no clear D. CDR1 and CDR2 from the germline V gene are DFQATT and SNEGSKA (reference sequence). The V end was cut by 1 base, the J end by 2 bases, with 4 bases between. This CDR3 is built from 12 residues. CDR3 amino acids: CSARGITDTQYF. CDR3 coding DNA: TGCAGTGCTAGAGGAATCACAGATACGCAGTATTTT.

This clonotype was recorded many times. The gene calls are TRBV7-3 and TRBJ2-6; D not resolved. The ends were cut back, 4 bases at V and 0 bases at J, with 10 bases in the middle. Per germline, CDR1 SGHTA and CDR2 FQGTGA. The CDR3 is made up of 16 amino acids. This CDR3 reads CASSSFRSSGANVLTF. The CDR3 DNA reads as TGTGCCAGCAGCTCATTCAGGTCCTCTGGGGCCAACGTCCTGACTTTC. The complete variable domain, with remaining parts taken from reference TRBV7-3 and TRBJ2-6, reads GAGVSQTPSNKVTEKGKYVELRCDPISGHTALYWYRQSLGQGPEFLIYFQGTGAADDSGLPNDRFFAVRPEGSVSTLKIQRTERGDSAVYLCASSSFRSSGANVLTFGAGSRLTVL.

Of note for this clonotype: This may stem from a read error, because a much larger clone lies one nucleotide away. The gene calls are TRBV18 and TRBJ2-5; D not resolved. The CDR3 length is 14 residues. V was trimmed by 3 bases and J by 3 bases, leaving 11 bases between them. Per germline, CDR1 KGHSH and CDR2 LQKENI. The CDR3 loop reads CASSPGNLEETQYF. In nucleotides, the CDR3 is TGTGCCAGCTCACCGGGAAACCTAGAAGAGACCCAGTACTTC.